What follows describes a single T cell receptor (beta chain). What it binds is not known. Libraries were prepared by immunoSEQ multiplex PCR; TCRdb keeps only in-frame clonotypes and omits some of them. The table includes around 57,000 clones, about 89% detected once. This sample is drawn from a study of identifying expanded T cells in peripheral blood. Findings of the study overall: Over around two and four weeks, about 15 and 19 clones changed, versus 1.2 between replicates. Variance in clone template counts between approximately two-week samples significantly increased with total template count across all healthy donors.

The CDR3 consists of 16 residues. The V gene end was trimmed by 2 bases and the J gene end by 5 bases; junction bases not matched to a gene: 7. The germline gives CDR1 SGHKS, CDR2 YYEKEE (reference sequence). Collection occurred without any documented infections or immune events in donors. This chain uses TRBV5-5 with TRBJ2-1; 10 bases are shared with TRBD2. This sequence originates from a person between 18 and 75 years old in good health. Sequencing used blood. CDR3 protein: CASSLVSGGPDNEQFF. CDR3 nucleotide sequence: TGTGCCAGCAGCTTAGTTAGCGGGGGGCCCGACAATGAGCAGTTCTTC.